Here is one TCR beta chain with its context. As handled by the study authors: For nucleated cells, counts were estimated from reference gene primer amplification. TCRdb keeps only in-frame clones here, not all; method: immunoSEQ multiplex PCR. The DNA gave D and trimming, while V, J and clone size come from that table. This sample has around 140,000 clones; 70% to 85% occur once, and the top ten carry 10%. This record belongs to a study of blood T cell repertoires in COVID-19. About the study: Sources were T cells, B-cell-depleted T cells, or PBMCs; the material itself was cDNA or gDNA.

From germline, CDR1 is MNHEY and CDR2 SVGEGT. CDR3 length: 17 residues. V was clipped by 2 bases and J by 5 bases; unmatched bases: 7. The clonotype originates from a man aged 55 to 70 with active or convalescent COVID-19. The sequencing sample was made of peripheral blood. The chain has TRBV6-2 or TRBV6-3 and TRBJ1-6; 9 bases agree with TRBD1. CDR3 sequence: CASSYEGQGTNNSPLHF. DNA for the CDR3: TGTGCCAGCAGTTACGAGGGACAGGGAACCAATAATTCACCCCTCCACTTT.